This record looks at one T cell receptor beta chain sequence and its context. Study processing details: Reference gene primer amplification gave estimated nucleated cell counts. The repertoire was sequenced with immunoSEQ multiplex PCR; TCRdb's copy has only in-frame clones and lacks some. V and J calls and clone size are those listed in that table; D and trimming were worked out from the DNA. This table has tens of thousands of clones, over 75% appearing once. The data belong to a study of blood T cell repertoires in COVID-19. Study background: Whether acute or convalescent, the COVID-19 samples came from the United States, Italy and Spain. Nucleic acid was either cDNA or gDNA, and it came from T cells, B-cell-depleted T cells, or PBMCs.

Germline assignment: CDR1 SGHTA and CDR2 FQGTGA. The CDR3 extends over 20 amino acids. The junction had 13 bases not matched to a gene; V was cut back by 5 bases and J by 0 bases. The material sequenced was peripheral blood. This TCR came from a man older than 75 with active or convalescent COVID-19. The chain has TRBV7-3 and TRBJ2-6, with 10 bases aligning to TRBD1. CDR3 loop: CASSLRDRGLPVSGANVLTF. In DNA form, the CDR3 reads TGTGCCAGCAGCCTCCGGGACAGGGGCCTCCCGGTCTCTGGGGCCAACGTCCTGACTTTC. Drawing the rest from reference TRBV7-3 and TRBJ2-6, the complete variable domain is GAGVSQTPSNKVTEKGKYVELRCDPISGHTALYWYRQSLGQGPEFLIYFQGTGAADDSGLPNDRFFAVRPEGSVSTLKIQRTERGDSAVYLCASSLRDRGLPVSGANVLTFGAGSRLTVL.